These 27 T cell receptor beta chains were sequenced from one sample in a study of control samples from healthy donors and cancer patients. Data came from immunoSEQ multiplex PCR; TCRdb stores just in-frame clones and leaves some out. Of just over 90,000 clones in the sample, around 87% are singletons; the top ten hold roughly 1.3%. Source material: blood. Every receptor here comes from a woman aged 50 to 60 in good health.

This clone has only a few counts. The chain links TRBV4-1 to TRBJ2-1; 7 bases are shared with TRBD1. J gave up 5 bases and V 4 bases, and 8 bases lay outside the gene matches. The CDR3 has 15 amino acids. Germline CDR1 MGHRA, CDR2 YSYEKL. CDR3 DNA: TGCGCCAGCAGCCCATGGACAGGCAAGGACAATGAGCAGTTCTTC. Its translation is CASSPWTGKDNEQFF.

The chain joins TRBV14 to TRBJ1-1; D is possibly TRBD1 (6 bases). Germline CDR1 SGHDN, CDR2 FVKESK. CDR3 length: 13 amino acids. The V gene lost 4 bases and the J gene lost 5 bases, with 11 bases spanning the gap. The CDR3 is CASSRGGVTEAFF. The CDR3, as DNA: TGTGCCAGCAGCCGAGGGGGAGTTACTGAAGCTTTCTTT.

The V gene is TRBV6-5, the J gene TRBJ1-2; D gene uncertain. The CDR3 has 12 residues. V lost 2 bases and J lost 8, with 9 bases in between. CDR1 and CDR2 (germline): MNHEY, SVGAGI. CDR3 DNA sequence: TGTGCCAGCAGTTACGGGTATTCGGGCTACACCTTC. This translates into CASSYGYSGYTF.

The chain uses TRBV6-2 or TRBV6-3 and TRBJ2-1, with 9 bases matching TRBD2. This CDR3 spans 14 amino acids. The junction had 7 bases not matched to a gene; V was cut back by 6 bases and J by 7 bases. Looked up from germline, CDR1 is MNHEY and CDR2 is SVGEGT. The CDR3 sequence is CASSSGLALNEQFF. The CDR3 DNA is TGTGCCAGCAGCTCGGGACTAGCTCTGAATGAGCAGTTCTTC.

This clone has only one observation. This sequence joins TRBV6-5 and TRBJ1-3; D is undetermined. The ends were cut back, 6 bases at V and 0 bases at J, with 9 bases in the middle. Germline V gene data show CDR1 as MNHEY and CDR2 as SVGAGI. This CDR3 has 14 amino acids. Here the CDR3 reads CASRPTISGNTIYF. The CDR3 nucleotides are TGTGCCAGCAGACCGACAATCTCTGGAAACACCATATATTTT.

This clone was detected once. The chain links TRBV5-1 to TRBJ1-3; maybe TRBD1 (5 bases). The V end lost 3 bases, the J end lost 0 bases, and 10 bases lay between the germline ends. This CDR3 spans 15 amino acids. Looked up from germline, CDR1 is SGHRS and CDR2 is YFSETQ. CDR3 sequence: CASSSQASSGNTIYF. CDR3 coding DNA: TGCGCCAGCAGCTCACAGGCCAGCTCTGGAAACACCATATATTTT.

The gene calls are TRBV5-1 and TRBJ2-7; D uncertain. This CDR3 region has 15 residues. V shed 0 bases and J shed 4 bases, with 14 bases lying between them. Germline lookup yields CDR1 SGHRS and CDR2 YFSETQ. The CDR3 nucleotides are TGCGCCAGCAGCTTGGCTAGGGCAGGTCTATACGAGCAGTACTTC. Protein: CASSLARAGLYEQYF.

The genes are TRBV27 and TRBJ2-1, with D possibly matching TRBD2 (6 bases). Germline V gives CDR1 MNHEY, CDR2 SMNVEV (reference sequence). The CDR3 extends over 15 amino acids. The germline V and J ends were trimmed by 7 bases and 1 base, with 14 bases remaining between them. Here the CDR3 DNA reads TGTGCCAGCAAGATCCGGGACTCGTCCTACAATGAGCAGTTCTTC. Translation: CASKIRDSSYNEQFF.

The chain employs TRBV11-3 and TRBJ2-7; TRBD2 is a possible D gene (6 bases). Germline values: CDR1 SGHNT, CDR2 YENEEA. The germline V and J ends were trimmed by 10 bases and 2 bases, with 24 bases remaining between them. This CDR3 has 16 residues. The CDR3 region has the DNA TGTGCCACCTTCGGGGGACGGGTTGTCGGACCCTACGAGCAGTACTTC. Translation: CATFGGRVVGPYEQYF. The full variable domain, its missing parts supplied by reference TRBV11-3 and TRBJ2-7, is EAGVVQSPRYKIIEKKQPVAFWCNPISGHNTLYWYLQNLGQGPELLIRYENEEAVDDSQLPKDRFSAERLKGVDSTLKIQPAELGDSAVYLCATFGGRVVGPYEQYFGPGTRLTVT.

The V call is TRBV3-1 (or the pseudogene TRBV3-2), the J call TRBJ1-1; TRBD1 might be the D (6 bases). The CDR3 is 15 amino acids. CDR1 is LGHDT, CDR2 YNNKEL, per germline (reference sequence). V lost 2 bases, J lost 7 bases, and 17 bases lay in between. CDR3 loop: CASSQSGRGGSEAFF. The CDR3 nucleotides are TGTGCCAGCAGCCAAAGTGGGAGGGGGGGGAGTGAAGCTTTCTTT.

The CDR3 nucleotides read TGTGCCTGGCTCCATAGCGGGACCTCTTCCTACGAGCAGTACTTC. It specifies CAWLHSGTSSYEQYF. This chain uses TRBV30 with TRBJ2-7, with 8 bases aligning to TRBD2. The germline V gene has CDR1 GTSNPN and CDR2 SVGIG (reference sequence). J gave up 1 base and V 5 bases, and 10 bases lay outside the gene matches. The CDR3 covers 15 residues. The entire variable domain, with the rest obtained from reference TRBV30 and TRBJ2-7, is as follows: SQTIHQWPATLVQPVGSPLSLECTVEGTSNPNLYWYRQAAGRGLQLLFYSVGIGQISSEVPQNLSASRPQDRQFILSSKKLLLSDSGFYLCAWLHSGTSSYEQYFGPGTRLTVT.

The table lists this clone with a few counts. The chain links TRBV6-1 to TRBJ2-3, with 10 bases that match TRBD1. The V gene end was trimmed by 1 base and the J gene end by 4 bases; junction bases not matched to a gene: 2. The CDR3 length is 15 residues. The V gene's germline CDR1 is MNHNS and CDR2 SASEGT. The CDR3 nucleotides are TGTGCCAGCAGTGAAGGAGGACAGGGGGCAGATACGCAGTATTTT. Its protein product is CASSEGGQGADTQYF.

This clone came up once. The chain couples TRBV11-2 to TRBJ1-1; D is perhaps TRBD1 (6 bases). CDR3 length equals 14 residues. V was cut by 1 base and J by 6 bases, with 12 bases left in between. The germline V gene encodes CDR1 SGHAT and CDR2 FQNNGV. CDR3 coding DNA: TGTGCCAGCAGCTTAGGGGGGAACAGGGCTGAAGCTTTCTTT. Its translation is CASSLGGNRAEAFF.

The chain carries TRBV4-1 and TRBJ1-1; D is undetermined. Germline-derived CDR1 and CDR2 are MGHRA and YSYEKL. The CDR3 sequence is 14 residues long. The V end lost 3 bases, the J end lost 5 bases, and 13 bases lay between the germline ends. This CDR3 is CASSHRNRSTEAFF. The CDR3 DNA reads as TGCGCCAGCAGCCACAGAAACCGGTCAACTGAAGCTTTCTTT.

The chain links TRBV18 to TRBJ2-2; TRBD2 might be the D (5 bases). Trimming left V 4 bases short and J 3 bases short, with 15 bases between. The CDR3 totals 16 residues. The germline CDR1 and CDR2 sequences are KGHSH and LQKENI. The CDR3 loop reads CASSLGRGRDTGELFF. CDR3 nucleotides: TGTGCCAGCTCACTCGGACGAGGGCGGGACACCGGGGAGCTGTTTTTT.

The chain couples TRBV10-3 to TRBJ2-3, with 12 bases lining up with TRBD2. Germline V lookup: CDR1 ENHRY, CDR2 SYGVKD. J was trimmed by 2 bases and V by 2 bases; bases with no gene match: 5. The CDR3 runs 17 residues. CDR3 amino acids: CAISEGLAGGYTDTQYF. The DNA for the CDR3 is TGTGCCATCAGTGAGGGGCTAGCGGGAGGGTACACAGATACGCAGTATTTT.

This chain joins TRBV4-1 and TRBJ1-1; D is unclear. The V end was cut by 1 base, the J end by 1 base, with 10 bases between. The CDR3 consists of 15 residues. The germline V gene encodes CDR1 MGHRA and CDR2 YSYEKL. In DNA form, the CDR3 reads TGCGCCAGCAGCCAAGGGCGCGGAACGAACACTGAAGCTTTCTTT. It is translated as CASSQGRGTNTEAFF.

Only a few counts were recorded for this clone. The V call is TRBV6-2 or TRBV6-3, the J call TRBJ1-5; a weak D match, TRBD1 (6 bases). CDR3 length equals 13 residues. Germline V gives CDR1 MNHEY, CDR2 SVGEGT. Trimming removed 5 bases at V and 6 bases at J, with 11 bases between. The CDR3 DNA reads TGTGCCAGCAGTCAGGGGATACTTCAGCCCCAGCATTTT. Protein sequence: CASSQGILQPQHF.

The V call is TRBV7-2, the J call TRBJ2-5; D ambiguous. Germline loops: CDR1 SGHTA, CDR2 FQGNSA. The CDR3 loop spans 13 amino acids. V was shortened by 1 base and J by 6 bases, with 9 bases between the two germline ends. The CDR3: CASSLEGRKTQYF. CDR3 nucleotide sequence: TGTGCCAGCAGCTTAGAGGGCAGAAAGACCCAGTACTTC.

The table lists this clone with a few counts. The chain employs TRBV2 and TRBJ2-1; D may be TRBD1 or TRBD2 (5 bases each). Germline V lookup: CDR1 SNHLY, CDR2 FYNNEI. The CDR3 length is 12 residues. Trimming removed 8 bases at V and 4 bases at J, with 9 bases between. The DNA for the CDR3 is TGTGCCAGCCGAGGGGAATACAATGAGCAGTTCTTC. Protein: CASRGEYNEQFF.

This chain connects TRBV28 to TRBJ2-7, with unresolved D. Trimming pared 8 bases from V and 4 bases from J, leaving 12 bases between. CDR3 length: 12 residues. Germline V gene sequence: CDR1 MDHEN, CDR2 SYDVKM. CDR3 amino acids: CASWKLGYEQYF. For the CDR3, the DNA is TGTGCCAGCTGGAAGCTGGGTTACGAGCAGTACTTC. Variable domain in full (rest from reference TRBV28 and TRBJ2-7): DVKVTQSSRYLVKRTGEKVFLECVQDMDHENMFWYRQDPGLGLRLIYFSYDVKMKEKGDIPEGYSVSREKKERFSLILESASTNQTSMYLCASWKLGYEQYFGPGTRLTVT.

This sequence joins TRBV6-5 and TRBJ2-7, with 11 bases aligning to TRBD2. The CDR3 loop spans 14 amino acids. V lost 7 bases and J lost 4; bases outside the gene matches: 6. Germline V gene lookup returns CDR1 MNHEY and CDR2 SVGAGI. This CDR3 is CASNPGLAVYEQYF. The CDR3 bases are TGTGCCAGCAACCCGGGACTAGCGGTGTACGAGCAGTACTTC.

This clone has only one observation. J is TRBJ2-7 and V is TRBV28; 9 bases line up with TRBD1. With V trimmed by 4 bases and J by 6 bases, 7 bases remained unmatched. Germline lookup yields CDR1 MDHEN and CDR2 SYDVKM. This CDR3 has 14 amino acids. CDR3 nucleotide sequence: TGTGCCAGCAGTTCTCCGGGACAGGGTTTCGAGCAGTACTTC. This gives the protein CASSSPGQGFEQYF.

Here the CDR3 DNA reads TGTGCCAGTAGTATCCCACAGGGAGCCAACACTGAAGCTTTCTTT. It is translated as CASSIPQGANTEAFF. This chain uses TRBV19 with TRBJ1-1; D possibly corresponds to TRBD1 (6 bases). The CDR3 is 15 residues long. From germline, CDR1 is LNHDA and CDR2 SQIVND (reference sequence). Trimming left V 3 bases short and J 2 bases short, with 13 bases between.

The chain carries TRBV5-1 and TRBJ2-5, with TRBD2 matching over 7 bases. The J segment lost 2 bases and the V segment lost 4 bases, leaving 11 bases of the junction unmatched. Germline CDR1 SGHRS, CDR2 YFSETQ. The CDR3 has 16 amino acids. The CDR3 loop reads CASSLSSGGGQETQYF. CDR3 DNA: TGCGCCAGCAGCCTGTCCTCGGGGGGAGGACAAGAGACCCAGTACTTC. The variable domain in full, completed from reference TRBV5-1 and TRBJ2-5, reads KAGVTQTPRYLIKTRGQQVTLSCSPISGHRSVSWYQQTPGQGLQFLFEYFSETQRNKGNFPGRFSGRQFSNSRSEMNVSTLELGDSALYLCASSLSSGGGQETQYFGPGTRLLVL.

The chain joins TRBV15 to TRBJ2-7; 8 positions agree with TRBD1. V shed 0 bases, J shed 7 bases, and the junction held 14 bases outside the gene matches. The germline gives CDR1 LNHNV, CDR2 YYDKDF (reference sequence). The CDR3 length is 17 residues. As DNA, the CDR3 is TGTGCCACCAGCAGAGAATCGTGGACAGGGCCGCCGTCGGAGCAGTACTTC. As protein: CATSRESWTGPPSEQYF.

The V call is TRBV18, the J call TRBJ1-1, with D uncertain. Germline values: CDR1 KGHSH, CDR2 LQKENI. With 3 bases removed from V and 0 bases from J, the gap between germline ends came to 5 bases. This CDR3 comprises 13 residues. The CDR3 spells CASSPSVNTEAFF. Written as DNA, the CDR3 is TGTGCCAGCTCACCCTCAGTGAACACTGAAGCTTTCTTT.